This T cell receptor (beta chain) was documented in a study of beta chain features in type 1 diabetes. Overall study results and limits: There was a possibility that cDNA sequencing over-represented cells with high TCR expression. For Type 1 diabetes patients, all four CD4+ subsets carried TCRB CDR3s that were moderately but significantly shorter. For type 1 diabetes patients, VDJ junctions showed fewer insertions and more deletions.

Sequencing targeted expressed TCRB transcripts, as all isolated RNA had been reverse transcribed. Assay used: immunoSEQ multiplex PCR; TCRdb lists only in-frame clones, some missing. The sample holds 630,000 or so clones, roughly 13% seen once. Points on this clone: Its specificity is not known.

The V gene's germline CDR1 is SNHLY and CDR2 FYNNEI. This CDR3 is built from 15 residues. V lost 2 bases and J lost 7, with 17 bases in between. The sequence came from a man in his late teens or twenties with type 1 diabetes. This chain joins TRBV2 and TRBJ1-2, with D tentatively TRBD1 (6 bases). What was sequenced was naive CD4+ T cells from blood. CDR3 nucleotides: TGTGCCAGCAGTGAACAGAGGGGGACCCCCTCTGGCTACACCTTC. It specifies CASSEQRGTPSGYTF.